Sequencing of this T cell receptor (beta chain) was carried out in a study of blood T cell repertoires in COVID-19. Study context: Specimens from acute and convalescent COVID-19 originated in the United States, Italy and Spain. Sources were T cells, B-cell-depleted T cells, or PBMCs; the material itself was cDNA or gDNA.

Followed over time, Seattle patients had been enrolled while infection was active. Trimming took off 4 bases at V and 4 bases at J, with 4 bases between the two ends. The CDR3 loop spans 11 amino acids. Germline assignment: CDR1 ENHRY and CDR2 SYGVKD. As handled by the study authors: How many nucleated cells were present was estimated from reference gene primer amplification. Libraries were prepared by immunoSEQ multiplex PCR; TCRdb keeps only in-frame clonotypes and omits some of them. V and J calls and clone size follow that table, whereas D and trimming were derived from the DNA. The sample lists 250,000 or so clones; nearly 95% were seen once.

V gene TRBV10-3 combines with J gene TRBJ1-2; D is undetermined. The origin of this receptor is a man under 40 with COVID-19, enrolled during active disease. Input material: peripheral blood. The CDR3 DNA reads as TGTGCCATCAGTGGTATCTATGGCTACACCTTC. This encodes CAISGIYGYTF.